This T cell receptor beta chain was obtained from a study of T-cell reconstitution after alpha-beta-depleted transplantation in children. Note on this clonotype: Germline and junction disagree at one end, which may indicate a read error.

For TCRbeta, the library was prepared with unique molecular identifiers. From the PCR reads, TCRdb called clonotypes with MiXCR, one entry per CDR3 protein. The sample consists of hundreds of thousands of distinct CDR3 sequences, roughly a quarter of them appearing once. The CDR3 contains 19 residues. Germline assignment: CDR1 ENHRY and CDR2 SYGVKD. The V gene is TRBV10-3, the J gene TRBJ2-1, with D possibly TRBD2 on 6 matching bases. The material sequenced was PBMCs, mostly from graft donor cells, taken 360 days after TCRalphabeta/CD19-depleted stem cell transplant. This clonotype was sampled from a female patient between 2 and 10 years old who had a stem cell transplant for congenital amegakaryocytic thrombocytopenia, so the T cells may come from the graft donor. Here the CDR3 DNA reads TGTGCCCTCAGTTTAGTCGTTTGGGGATGGGGGAGGAAATACAATGAGCAGTTCTTC. Its translation is CALSLVVWGWGRKYNEQFF.